This TCR beta chain was sequenced during a study of pediatric ulcerative colitis. The CDR3 is 12 amino acids. Germline CDR1 is SEHNR and CDR2 is FQNEAQ (reference sequence). Trimming took off 4 bases at V and 7 bases at J, with 10 bases between the two ends. Each sample received Survey-level depth of up to 500,000 reads. The repertoire was sequenced with immunoSEQ multiplex PCR; TCRdb's copy has only in-frame clones and lacks some. The table has tens of thousands of clones, about four fifths seen once. Study-wide results and caveats: Rectal repertoires separated controls, mild-moderate and acute severe colitis. Ulcerative colitis patients shared more blood-rectal clones than controls.

Note on this clone: The antigen is not known.

The rectum was sampled with one to two pinch biopsies at colonoscopy. The sequence was obtained from a girl aged 10 to 17 with moderate ulcerative colitis. This chain uses TRBV7-9 with TRBJ1-2; D gene unclear. Material: gut tissue. CDR3: CASSSEERGYTF. CDR3 DNA sequence: TGTGCCAGCAGCTCGGAAGAACGTGGCTACACCTTC.